This T cell receptor beta chain was recorded in a study of T-cell reconstitution after alpha-beta-depleted transplantation in children (dated by TCRdb to 2016 to 2017). Describing the broader study: T-cell immune reconstitution after TCRalphabeta/CD19-depleted allogeneic hematopoietic cell transplantation in children was quantitatively tracked in the study by means of TCR repertoire profiling.

What the authors observed across the whole study: In some patients, high TCRbeta diversity at day 60 was attributed to recipient T cells and intrathymic progenitors that had survived conditioning. The apparently early recovery of alphabetaT-cell counts about two months after transplant reportedly depended on only several hundred rapidly expanded clones that came from non-depleted graft cells. Over subsequent months, a decline in hyperexpanded clone frequencies was noted, and after one year, T-cell counts and TCRbeta diversity were mostly ascribed to newly produced T cells.

V lost 4 bases and J lost 7 bases, and the count of bases not matched to a germline gene is 12. The CDR3, cysteine through phenylalanine, is 16 amino acids long. Of all the DNA, just the CDR3 is kept, 48 bases in frame from base 1. CDR1 and CDR2 were assigned from the germline V gene as MNHEY and SVGAGI. This clonotype showed up just a few times. Its antigen is not yet known. Nothing much larger sits one base from this clone, and base qualities are not available. The receptor library was made with PCR. These reads were obtained on an Illumina HiSeq 2500. To normalize quantification of the TCRbeta repertoire, the TCR libraries were built with molecular barcoding that relied on unique molecular identifiers. TCRdb reworked the public reads: Q25 trimming with fastp, MiXCR clone assembly, productive beta chains retained. Rows with one shared CDR3 protein collapse into an entry with the most common genes and DNA. For this sample the table gives 450,000 to 600,000 distinct CDR3 sequences, of which under 15% were detected only once. The ten biggest clones cover over 2% of the sample.

The treatment or condition tag for this specimen amounts to: allogeneic hematopoietic cell transplantation with graft depleted of TCRalphabeta T cells and CD19 B cells. The children who served as transplant recipients had been given grafts of TCRalphabeta/CD19-depleted allogeneic hematopoietic cells. Sequenced material: PBMCs, mostly from graft donor cells, taken 360 days after TCRalphabeta/CD19-depleted stem cell transplant. The chain uses TRBV6-5 and TRBJ2-1, with 8 bases matching TRBD2. This clonotype was sampled from a male patient younger than 18 who had a stem cell transplant for acute myeloid leukemia, so the T cells may come from the graft donor. In nucleotides, the sequence is TGTGCCAGCAGTTTACTACTGGCGGGAGGTCTTAATGAGCAGTTCTTC. It translates as CASSLLLAGGLNEQFF.